The sequence of this TCR beta chain was determined in a study of beta chain features in type 1 diabetes. Study outcomes and limitations: Junctions at VDJ sites from type 1 diabetes patients had fewer insertions and more deletions. People with Type 1 diabetes carried modestly yet significantly shorter TCRB CDR3s in all four CD4+ subsets.

This clone was detected a few times. Its cognate antigen is unknown. Germline V lookup: CDR1 MNHEY, CDR2 SMNVEV (reference sequence). The CDR3 is 16 amino acids. V was trimmed by 8 bases and J by 4 bases, leaving 24 bases between them. Expressed TCRB transcripts were sequenced, since all the RNA that had been isolated was reverse transcribed. Libraries were prepared by immunoSEQ multiplex PCR; TCRdb keeps only in-frame clonotypes and omits some of them. The data show hundreds of thousands of clones, around an eighth seen once. V and J are TRBV27 and TRBJ2-7; weak D call: TRBD2 (5 bases). Material for sequencing was naive CD4+ T cells from blood. The receptor was derived from a man aged 18 to 29 with type 1 diabetes. The CDR3 sequence: CASGLSEYVRPYEQYF. CDR3 nucleotide sequence: TGTGCCAGCGGACTTTCAGAGTACGTCCGGCCTTACGAGCAGTACTTC.